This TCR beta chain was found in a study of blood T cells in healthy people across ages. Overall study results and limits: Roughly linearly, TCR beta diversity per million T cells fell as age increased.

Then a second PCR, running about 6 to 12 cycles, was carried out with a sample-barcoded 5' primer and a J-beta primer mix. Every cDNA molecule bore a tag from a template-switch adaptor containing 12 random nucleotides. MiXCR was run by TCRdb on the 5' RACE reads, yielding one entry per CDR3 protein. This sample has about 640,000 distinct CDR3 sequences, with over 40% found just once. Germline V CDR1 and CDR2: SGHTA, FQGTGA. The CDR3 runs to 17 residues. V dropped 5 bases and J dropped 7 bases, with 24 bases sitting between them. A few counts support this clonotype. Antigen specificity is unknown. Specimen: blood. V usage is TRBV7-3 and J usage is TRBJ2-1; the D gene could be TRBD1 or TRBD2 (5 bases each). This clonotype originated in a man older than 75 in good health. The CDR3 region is CASSPQGRSVFSNEQFF. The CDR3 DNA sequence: TGTGCCAGCAGCCCTCAGGGACGGTCTGTTTTTAGTAATGAGCAGTTCTTC. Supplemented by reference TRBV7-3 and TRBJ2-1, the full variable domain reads GAGVSQTPSNKVTEKGKYVELRCDPISGHTALYWYRQSLGQGPEFLIYFQGTGAADDSGLPNDRFFAVRPEGSVSTLKIQRTERGDSAVYLCASSPQGRSVFSNEQFFGPGTRLTVL.